This T cell receptor (beta chain) was sequenced during a study of CD8+ T cells in alopecia areata. Sequencing relied on a cDNA template that was reverse transcribed from extracted RNA. Profiled with immunoSEQ multiplex PCR; TCRdb holds only in-frame clones, not every one. The data hold hundreds of thousands of clones, with 67% observed a single time. The germline V gene has CDR1 MNHNS and CDR2 SASEGT. V shed 3 bases and J shed 0 bases, with 10 bases lying between them. This CDR3 has 15 residues. The chain carries TRBV6-1 and TRBJ2-3, with a possible D match to TRBD1 (6 bases). This sequence was found in a human donor with alopecia areata. Material: CD4+ T cells sorted from blood, obtained at week 0. DNA of the CDR3: TGTGCCAGCAGTGATCGGACAGAAAGCACAGATACGCAGTATTTT. Translating it yields CASSDRTESTDTQYF.